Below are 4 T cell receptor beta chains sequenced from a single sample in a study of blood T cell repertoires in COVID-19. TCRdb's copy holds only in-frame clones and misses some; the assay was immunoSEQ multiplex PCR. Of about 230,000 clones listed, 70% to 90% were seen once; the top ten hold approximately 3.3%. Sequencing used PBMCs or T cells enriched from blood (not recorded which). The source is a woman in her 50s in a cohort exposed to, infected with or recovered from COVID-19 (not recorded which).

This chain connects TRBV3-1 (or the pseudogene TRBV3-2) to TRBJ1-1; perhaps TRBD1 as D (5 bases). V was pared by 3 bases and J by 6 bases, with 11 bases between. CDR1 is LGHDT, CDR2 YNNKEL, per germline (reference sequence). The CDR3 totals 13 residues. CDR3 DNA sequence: TGTGCCAGCAGCCAGCGTGGGGGGGCTGAAGCTTTCTTT. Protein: CASSQRGGAEAFF.

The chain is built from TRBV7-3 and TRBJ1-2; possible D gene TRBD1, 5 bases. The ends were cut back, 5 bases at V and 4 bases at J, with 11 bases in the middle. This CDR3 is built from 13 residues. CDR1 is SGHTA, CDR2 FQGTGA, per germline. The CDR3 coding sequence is TGTGCCAGCAGCCCCACGGGGGGCTATGGCTACACCTTC. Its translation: CASSPTGGYGYTF. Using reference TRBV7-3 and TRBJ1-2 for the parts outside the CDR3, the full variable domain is GAGVSQTPSNKVTEKGKYVELRCDPISGHTALYWYRQSLGQGPEFLIYFQGTGAADDSGLPNDRFFAVRPEGSVSTLKIQRTERGDSAVYLCASSPTGGYGYTFGSGTRLTVV.

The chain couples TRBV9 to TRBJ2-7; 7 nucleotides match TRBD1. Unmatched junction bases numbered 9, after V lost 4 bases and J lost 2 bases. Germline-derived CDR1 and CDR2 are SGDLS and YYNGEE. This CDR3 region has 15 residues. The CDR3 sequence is CASSQLGTAAYEQYF. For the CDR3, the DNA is TGTGCCAGCAGCCAACTCGGGACAGCAGCCTACGAGCAGTACTTC.

The CDR3 region has the DNA TGTGCCACCAGCCGACAGGACAGGGATACTTATGGCTACACCTTC. Its translation: CATSRQDRDTYGYTF. V and J are TRBV15 and TRBJ1-2, with 8 bases aligning to TRBD1. The CDR3 is made up of 15 amino acids. Germline-derived CDR1 and CDR2 are LNHNV and YYDKDF (reference sequence). V lost 5 bases and J lost 5; bases outside the gene matches: 10.